This passage covers 13 T cell receptor beta chains from one sample sequenced in a study of blood T cell repertoires in COVID-19. Clones were read by immunoSEQ multiplex PCR, and TCRdb kept only the in-frame ones, dropping some. The repertoire has about 87,000 clones, more than 70% of them found once; the top ten carry roughly 25%. Sequencing input: peripheral blood. Receptors originate from a human donor in a cohort sampled during active COVID-19.

V is TRBV3-1 (or the pseudogene TRBV3-2) and J is TRBJ2-7, with D perhaps matching TRBD1 (5 bases). This CDR3 region has 19 residues. Trimming removed 0 bases from V and 0 bases from J, with 21 bases in between. Germline values: CDR1 LGHDT, CDR2 YNNKEL (reference sequence). Here the CDR3 DNA reads TGTGCCAGCAGCCAAGATCTTTTGAGGACACCAGAGAGCTCCTACGAGCAGTACTTC. It yields the protein CASSQDLLRTPESSYEQYF.

The chain couples TRBV28 to TRBJ1-4; TRBD1 matches at 8 bases. The CDR3 loop spans 14 amino acids. Germline V gives CDR1 MDHEN, CDR2 SYDVKM. The ends lost 6 bases at V and 8 bases at J; junction bases unmatched: 8. CDR3 loop: CASSPDRVKEKLFF. DNA for the CDR3: TGTGCCAGCAGCCCGGACAGGGTTAAGGAAAAACTGTTTTTT.

The V and J genes are TRBV2 and TRBJ2-5, with D possibly TRBD1 on 6 matching bases. Trimming pared 4 bases from V and 5 bases from J, leaving 8 bases between. This CDR3 has 12 residues. CDR1 and CDR2 from the germline V gene are SNHLY and FYNNEI. CDR3 DNA sequence: TGTGCCAGCAGTGGGACAGCCGAGACCCAGTACTTC. This codes for CASSGTAETQYF.

The genes are TRBV9 and TRBJ1-3, with D possibly being TRBD1 (5 bases). Germline V CDR1 and CDR2: SGDLS, YYNGEE. This CDR3 has 15 amino acids. Deletions cut 4 bases from V and 8 bases from J, with 19 bases between. The CDR3 sequence: CASSFGAGREDTIYF. DNA of the CDR3: TGTGCCAGCAGCTTCGGGGCGGGCAGGGAGGACACCATATATTTT. Based on the CDR3 plus reference TRBV9 and TRBJ1-3, the full variable domain is DSGVTQTPKHLITATGQRVTLRCSPRSGDLSVYWYQQSLDQGLQFLIQYYNGEERAKGNILERFSAQQFPDLHSELNLSSLELGDSALYFCASSFGAGREDTIYFGEGSWLTVV.

CDR3 sequence: CSVVGGTSYGYTF. CDR3 coding DNA: TGCAGCGTTGTGGGGGGAACAAGCTATGGCTACACCTTC. The chain couples TRBV29-1 to TRBJ1-2; possible D gene TRBD1, 5 bases. V was shortened by 4 bases and J by 4 bases, with 13 bases between the two germline ends. CDR3 length equals 13 residues. Germline V CDR1 and CDR2: SQVTM, ANQGSEA. Full variable domain (outside the CDR3, taken from reference TRBV29-1 and TRBJ1-2): SAVISQKPSRDICQRGTSLTIQCQVDSQVTMMFWYRQQPGQSLTLIATANQGSEATYESGFVIDKFPISRPNLTFSTLTVSNMSPEDSSIYLCSVVGGTSYGYTFGSGTRLTVV.

V and J are TRBV13 and TRBJ2-7; 9 bases line up with TRBD2. This CDR3 region has 16 residues. V was pared by 0 bases and J by 6 bases, with 9 bases of the junction left unmatched. Germline V lookup: CDR1 PRHDT, CDR2 FYEKMQ (reference sequence). DNA of the CDR3: TGTGCCAGCAGCTTAGGAGCGGGGGGCCCAGGGAGCGAGCAGTACTTC. This codes for CASSLGAGGPGSEQYF.

The rearrangement uses TRBV7-2 and TRBJ1-1; TRBD1 matches at 9 bases. Germline CDR1 is SGHTA and CDR2 is FQGNSA. The CDR3 extends over 16 amino acids. V gave up 5 bases and J gave up 4 bases; unmatched junction bases: 11. The CDR3 is CASSPPDRGRSTEAFF. DNA for the CDR3: TGTGCCAGCAGCCCCCCGGACAGGGGTAGGAGCACTGAAGCTTTCTTT. The complete variable domain, with remaining parts taken from reference TRBV7-2 and TRBJ1-1, reads GAGVSQSPSNKVTEKGKDVELRCDPISGHTALYWYRQSLGQGLEFLIYFQGNSAPDKSGLPSDRFSAERTGGSVSTLTIQRTQQEDSAVYLCASSPPDRGRSTEAFFGQGTRLTVV.

CDR3 sequence (DNA): TGTGCCAGCAGCAAAGCAACTAACCAGCCCCAGCATTTT. This codes for CASSKATNQPQHF. The chain links TRBV21-1 to TRBJ1-5. TRBV21-1 is an annotated pseudogene. The CDR3 is 13 amino acids.

The chain carries TRBV9 and TRBJ1-6; no clear D. The CDR3 consists of 17 residues. V was trimmed by 4 bases and J by 9 bases, leaving 23 bases between them. CDR1 and CDR2 (germline): SGDLS, YYNGEE. The CDR3: CASSPSGNLALASPLHF. Here the CDR3 DNA reads TGTGCCAGCAGCCCAAGCGGCAACCTGGCTCTGGCTTCACCCCTCCACTTT. The variable domain in full, completed from reference TRBV9 and TRBJ1-6, reads DSGVTQTPKHLITATGQRVTLRCSPRSGDLSVYWYQQSLDQGLQFLIQYYNGEERAKGNILERFSAQQFPDLHSELNLSSLELGDSALYFCASSPSGNLALASPLHFGNGTRLTVT.

The chain carries TRBV2 and TRBJ1-2; D might be TRBD1 (6 bases). Trimming removed 1 base from V and 8 bases from J, with 11 bases in between. CDR3 length: 13 residues. The germline V gene encodes CDR1 SNHLY and CDR2 FYNNEI. The CDR3 reads CASSEDRVGGYTF. The CDR3 DNA reads TGTGCCAGCAGTGAAGACAGGGTGGGAGGCTACACCTTC. Combining the CDR3 with reference TRBV2 and TRBJ1-2 gives the whole variable domain EPEVTQTPSHQVTQMGQEVILRCVPISNHLYFYWYRQILGQKVEFLVSFYNNEISEKSEIFDDQFSVERPDGSNFTLKIRSTKLEDSAMYFCASSEDRVGGYTFGSGTRLTVV.

The rearrangement joins TRBV7-2 to TRBJ2-3, with TRBD2 matching 7 bases. Germline CDR1 and CDR2: SGHTA and FQGNSA. The CDR3 totals 15 residues. With 5 bases clipped from V and 2 bases from J, the junction kept 7 bases outside the gene matches. The CDR3 protein is CASSRQLAATDTQYF. CDR3 sequence (DNA): TGTGCCAGCAGCCGCCAGCTAGCGGCCACAGATACGCAGTATTTT. The whole variable domain, filled in from reference TRBV7-2 and TRBJ2-3, reads GAGVSQSPSNKVTEKGKDVELRCDPISGHTALYWYRQSLGQGLEFLIYFQGNSAPDKSGLPSDRFSAERTGGSVSTLTIQRTQQEDSAVYLCASSRQLAATDTQYFGPGTRLTVL.

This chain joins TRBV30 and TRBJ2-3, with D tentatively TRBD2 (5 bases). The CDR3 has 12 amino acids. Germline CDR1 and CDR2: GTSNPN and SVGIG (reference sequence). The ends were cut back, 4 bases at V and 6 bases at J, with 11 bases in the middle. The CDR3 DNA sequence: TGTGCCTGGAACGGACTCACGGATACGCAGTATTTT. Its protein product is CAWNGLTDTQYF. Drawing the rest from reference TRBV30 and TRBJ2-3, the complete variable domain is SQTIHQWPATLVQPVGSPLSLECTVEGTSNPNLYWYRQAAGRGLQLLFYSVGIGQISSEVPQNLSASRPQDRQFILSSKKLLLSDSGFYLCAWNGLTDTQYFGPGTRLTVL.

The rearrangement links TRBV19 to TRBJ1-2, with 8 bases fitting TRBD1. Germline loops: CDR1 LNHDA, CDR2 SQIVND (reference sequence). The CDR3 totals 13 residues. Trimming took 6 bases from V and 8 from J; bases not matched to a gene: 8. CDR3 bases: TGTGCCAGTAGCCTGACAGGGGCGGTGGGCTACACCTTC. Protein sequence: CASSLTGAVGYTF.